This T cell receptor beta chain was obtained from a study of T cells in women clearing cervical HPV infection. Findings and caveats of the study: CIN3+ cases had significantly higher TCR richness than controls; evenness did not differ. Cases and controls were distinguished at AUC over 0.75 by richness and V genes.

Dot-blot hybridization genotyped cervical HPV amplified with MY09/MY11 PCR. The V and J ends lost 6 bases and 4 bases, in that order; junction bases with no gene match: 10. Germline V gene lookup returns CDR1 DFQATT and CDR2 SNEGSKA (reference sequence). The CDR3 covers 14 residues. Data came from immunoSEQ multiplex PCR; TCRdb stores just in-frame clones and leaves some out. This sample's table has about 16,000 clones. Concerning this clone: Antigen unknown. The CDR3 extends 3 residues past the end of the read, so its final part is completed from the germline J gene.

V gene TRBV20-1 combines with J gene TRBJ2-7, with 9 bases identical to TRBD2. The sequence derives from a woman between 18 and 75 years old with a cervical HPV16 infection that either progressed to CIN3+ or cleared (not recorded which). The sequenced sample was blood buffy coat. CDR3 DNA (partial): TGCAGTGCCAGAAGAGCGGGAGGACCTTACGAG. Its translation is CSARRAGGPYE. The whole CDR3 protein reads CSARRAGGPYEQYF.